This TCR beta chain was observed in a study of CD8 T cells in ankylosing spondylitis. MiXCR, run by TCRdb on the 5' RACE reads, gives a single entry per CDR3 protein. The sample records about 39,000 distinct CDR3 sequences, about 9.3% being singletons. This clonotype was detected many times. Between the trimmed V and J ends, which lost 5 bases and 3 bases, there was a span of 9 bases. CDR1 and CDR2 from the germline V gene are SGHTA and FQGNSA. CDR3 length: 13 amino acids. The sample taken for sequencing was blood, either unsorted or a sorted T cell fraction (not recorded which). This sequence was found in a male donor with ankylosing spondylitis or in good health (not recorded which). This chain joins TRBV7-2 and TRBJ2-3; weak D call: TRBD2 (6 bases). CDR3 DNA: TGTGCCAGCAGCGACCTAGCGACAGATACGCAGTATTTT. It is translated as CASSDLATDTQYF. The variable domain in full, with the rest retrieved from reference TRBV7-2 and TRBJ2-3, is GAGVSQSPSNKVTEKGKDVELRCDPISGHTALYWYRQSLGQGLEFLIYFQGNSAPDKSGLPSDRFSAERTGGSVSTLTIQRTQQEDSAVYLCASSDLATDTQYFGPGTRLTVL.